This T cell receptor beta chain was documented in a study of T cell responses to AZD1222 COVID-19 vaccine. On the study more broadly: Second-dose groups at about 4 or about 12 weeks were pooled.

Method: immunoSEQ multiplex PCR; TCRdb's copy keeps in-frame clones and lacks some. This sample carries around 140,000 clones, roughly 88% of them seen once, and the ten largest clones take less than 9.5%. CDR3 length: 16 amino acids. Germline lookup yields CDR1 SGHDT and CDR2 YYEEEE. Trimming left V 1 base short and J 4 bases short, with 14 bases between. The clonotype was recovered from an adult in good health. Sequencing used peripheral blood, obtained on day 0 of AZD1222 vaccination. This rearrangement joins TRBV5-6 to TRBJ2-2, with a tentative D call TRBD2 (5 bases). The CDR3 spells CASSLWAGSGTGELFF. The CDR3 coding sequence is TGTGCCAGCAGCTTGTGGGCTGGGAGCGGCACCGGGGAGCTGTTTTTT.